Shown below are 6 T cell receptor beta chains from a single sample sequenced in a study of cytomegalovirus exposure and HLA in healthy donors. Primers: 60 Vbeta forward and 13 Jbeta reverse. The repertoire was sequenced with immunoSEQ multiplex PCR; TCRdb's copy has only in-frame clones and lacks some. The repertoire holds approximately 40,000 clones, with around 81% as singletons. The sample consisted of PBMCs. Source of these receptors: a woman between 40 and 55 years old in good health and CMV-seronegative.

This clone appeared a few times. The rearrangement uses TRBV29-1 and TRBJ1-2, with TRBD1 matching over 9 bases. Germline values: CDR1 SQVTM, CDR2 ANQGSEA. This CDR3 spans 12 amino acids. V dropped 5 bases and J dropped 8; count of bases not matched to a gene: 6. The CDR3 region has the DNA TGCAGCGTTTACCGGGACAGGGTCGGCTACACCTTC. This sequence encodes CSVYRDRVGYTF.

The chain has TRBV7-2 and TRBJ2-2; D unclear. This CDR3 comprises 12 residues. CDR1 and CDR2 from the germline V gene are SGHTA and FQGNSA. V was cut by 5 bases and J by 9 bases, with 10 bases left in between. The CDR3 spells CASSPSSRELFF. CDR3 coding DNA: TGTGCCAGCAGCCCCAGTTCCCGGGAGCTGTTTTTT.

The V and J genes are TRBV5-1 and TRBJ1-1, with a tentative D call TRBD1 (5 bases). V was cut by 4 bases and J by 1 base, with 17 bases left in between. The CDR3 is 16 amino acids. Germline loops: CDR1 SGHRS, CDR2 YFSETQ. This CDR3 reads CASSLSWGGRNTEAFF. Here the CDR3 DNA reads TGCGCCAGCAGCCTGTCTTGGGGGGGGAGGAACACTGAAGCTTTCTTT.

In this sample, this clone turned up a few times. The CDR3 bases are TGTGCCAGCAGCTTAGGGCAGGGGAGGGGAGCCAAAAACATTCAGTACTTC. Translated: CASSLGQGRGAKNIQYF. The genes are TRBV11-2 and TRBJ2-4, with D perhaps matching TRBD2 (7 bases). Trimming took 1 base from V and 0 from J, leaving 13 bases between them. The CDR3 sequence is 17 residues long. Germline V gives CDR1 SGHAT, CDR2 FQNNGV.

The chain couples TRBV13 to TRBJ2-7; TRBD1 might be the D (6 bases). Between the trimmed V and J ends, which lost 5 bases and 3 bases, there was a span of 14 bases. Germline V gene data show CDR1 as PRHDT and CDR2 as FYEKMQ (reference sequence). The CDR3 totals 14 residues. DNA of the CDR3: TGTGCCAGCAGCCTGGGGCAGGGGCTCTACGAGCAGTACTTC. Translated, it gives CASSLGQGLYEQYF.

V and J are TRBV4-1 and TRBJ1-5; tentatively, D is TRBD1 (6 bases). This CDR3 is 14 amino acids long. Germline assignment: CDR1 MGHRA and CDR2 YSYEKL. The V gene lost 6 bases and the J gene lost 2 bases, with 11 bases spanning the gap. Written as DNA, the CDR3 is TGCGCCAGCAGTACGACAGGCCGCAATCAGCCCCAGCATTTT. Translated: CASSTTGRNQPQHF.